These T cell receptor beta chains were read from a single sample in a study of CD8+ T cells in alopecia areata. Measured with immunoSEQ multiplex PCR; TCRdb has only the in-frame clones, and not every one. The sample lists some 130,000 clones, about three fifths seen once, with around 6.6% in the top ten. Sequencing was performed on CD4+ T cells sorted from blood, taken at week 0. These TCRs come from a human donor with alopecia areata. CDR3s leave out the opening cysteine and the closing phenylalanine or tryptophan. Each record gives: clone size, V gene, D gene, CDR3 protein. D genes are given only for firm matches. A row's size may be missing; if present it is once, few, many or a size class.

abundance: .
v_gene: TRBV18
d_gene: .
CDR3aa: ASSPGQNTEAF

abundance: .
v_gene: TRBV30
d_gene: .
CDR3aa: AWAPGAPYEQY

abundance: few
v_gene: TRBV29-1
d_gene: TRBD2
CDR3aa: SVAERGGSYNEQF

abundance: few
v_gene: TRBV19
d_gene: .
CDR3aa: ASTPRVTGELF

abundance: .
v_gene: TRBV2
d_gene: .
CDR3aa: ASRLGLTDTQY

abundance: .
v_gene: TRBV5-6
d_gene: TRBD2
CDR3aa: ASSLGGGSYEQY

abundance: .
v_gene: TRBV5-1
d_gene: TRBD1
CDR3aa: ASSLAPTGTNEQF

abundance: .
v_gene: TRBV2
d_gene: .
CDR3aa: ASIQGYGNYGYT

abundance: .
v_gene: TRBV4-2
d_gene: .
CDR3aa: ASSQVISRGRGEQF

abundance: .
v_gene: TRBV15
d_gene: .
CDR3aa: ATSRGRIPGVVKNIQY

abundance: .
v_gene: TRBV30
d_gene: .
CDR3aa: AWSVTGYTEAF

abundance: .
v_gene: TRBV5-4
d_gene: TRBD1
CDR3aa: ASSSLGDRYHNEQF

abundance: .
v_gene: TRBV2
d_gene: .
CDR3aa: ASRYTGYT

abundance: .
v_gene: TRBV20-1
d_gene: .
CDR3aa: SARAGHEQY

abundance: .
v_gene: TRBV7-9
d_gene: .
CDR3aa: ASTRRRGMQETQY

abundance: few
v_gene: TRBV29-1
d_gene: TRBD1
CDR3aa: SVAKGAGGTEAF

abundance: .
v_gene: TRBV7-2
d_gene: TRBD2
CDR3aa: ASSLGYAGGIDTQY

abundance: .
v_gene: TRBV5-1
d_gene: .
CDR3aa: ASSFGYEQY

abundance: .
v_gene: TRBV7-2
d_gene: .
CDR3aa: ASSQTGANVLT

abundance: few
v_gene: TRBV29-1
d_gene: .
CDR3aa: SVTRSAGYEQY

abundance: .
v_gene: TRBV7-2
d_gene: .
CDR3aa: ASSLDQNQPQH

abundance: few
v_gene: TRBV29-1
d_gene: TRBD2
CDR3aa: SGWTSGAQY

abundance: .
v_gene: TRBV29-1
d_gene: TRBD2
CDR3aa: STSSGGATDTQY

abundance: .
v_gene: TRBV5-1
d_gene: .
CDR3aa: ASSLGTGQGPEAF

abundance: .
v_gene: TRBV29-1
d_gene: .
CDR3aa: SVKVASSYEQY

abundance: .
v_gene: TRBV7-2
d_gene: TRBD2
CDR3aa: ASSQGLAGVGF

abundance: .
v_gene: TRBV27
d_gene: TRBD2
CDR3aa: ASSSTLANQETQY

abundance: .
v_gene: TRBV2
d_gene: .
CDR3aa: ASSREGYGYT

abundance: .
v_gene: TRBV30
d_gene: TRBD2
CDR3aa: AWSPLAGGSYEQY

abundance: .
v_gene: TRBV6-5
d_gene: .
CDR3aa: ASSLGDTTNTEAF

abundance: few
v_gene: TRBV11-2
d_gene: .
CDR3aa: ASSQRGASGANVLT

abundance: .
v_gene: TRBV7-2
d_gene: TRBD1
CDR3aa: ASSLERGPLTQY

abundance: .
v_gene: TRBV18
d_gene: .
CDR3aa: ASSPRQLGGYEQY

abundance: few
v_gene: TRBV29-1
d_gene: .
CDR3aa: SVGLWDTQY

abundance: few
v_gene: TRBV5-1
d_gene: .
CDR3aa: ASREEGETQY

abundance: .
v_gene: TRBV5-1
d_gene: .
CDR3aa: ASSLATNEQF

abundance: .
v_gene: TRBV5-1
d_gene: .
CDR3aa: ASSLWGNTEAF

abundance: once
v_gene: TRBV27
d_gene: .
CDR3aa: ASSREGGGYT

abundance: .
v_gene: TRBV7-2
d_gene: .
CDR3aa: ASSLALGTGLEAF

abundance: .
v_gene: TRBV5-4
d_gene: .
CDR3aa: ASSLGTAREKLF

abundance: .
v_gene: TRBV4-1
d_gene: TRBD1
CDR3aa: ASSQDLRQGSSSVYGYT

abundance: .
v_gene: TRBV2
d_gene: .
CDR3aa: ASSRANTQY

abundance: few
v_gene: TRBV7-8
d_gene: TRBD1
CDR3aa: ASSSDRKGETQY

abundance: .
v_gene: TRBV1
d_gene: .
CDR3aa: TSSHPGRQRGGVYEQF

abundance: .
v_gene: TRBV30
d_gene: .
CDR3aa: AWTRDPNNVAF

abundance: few
v_gene: TRBV4-1
d_gene: .
CDR3aa: ASSQEGTYGYT